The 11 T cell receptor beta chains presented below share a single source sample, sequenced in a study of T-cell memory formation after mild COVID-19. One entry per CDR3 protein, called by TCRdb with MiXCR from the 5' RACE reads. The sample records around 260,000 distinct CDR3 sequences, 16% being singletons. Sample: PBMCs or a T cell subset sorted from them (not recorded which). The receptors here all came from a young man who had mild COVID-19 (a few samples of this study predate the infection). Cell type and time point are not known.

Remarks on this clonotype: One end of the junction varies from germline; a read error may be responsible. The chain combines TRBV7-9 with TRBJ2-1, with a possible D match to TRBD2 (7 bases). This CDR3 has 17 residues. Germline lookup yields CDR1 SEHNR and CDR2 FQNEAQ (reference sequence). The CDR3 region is CANSLGGRGSSYNEQFF. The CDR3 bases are TGTGCCAACAGCTTAGGTGGGAGGGGGAGCTCCTACAATGAGCAGTTCTTC.

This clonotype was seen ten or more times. CDR3 sequence (DNA): TGTGCCAGCAGCTTAACTGGAAACACCATATATTTT. Translated: CASSLTGNTIYF. The chain carries TRBV7-6 and TRBJ1-3; unclear D gene. The CDR3 is 12 residues long. Germline V lookup: CDR1 SGHVS, CDR2 FNYEAQ. Trimming took 2 bases from V and 2 from J, leaving 1 base between them.

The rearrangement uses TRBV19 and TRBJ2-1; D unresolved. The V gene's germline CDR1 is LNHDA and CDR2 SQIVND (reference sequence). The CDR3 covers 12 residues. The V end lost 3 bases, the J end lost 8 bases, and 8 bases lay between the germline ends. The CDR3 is CASSITGDEQFF. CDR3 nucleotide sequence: TGTGCCAGTAGTATTACGGGCGATGAGCAGTTCTTC.

CDR3 loop: CASSLYRVKQFF. The CDR3 nucleotides read TGCGCCAGCAGCTTATACAGGGTCAAGCAGTTCTTC. The rearrangement uses TRBV5-1 and TRBJ2-1; tentative D call: TRBD1 (6 bases). Germline CDR1 reads SGHRS; CDR2 reads YFSETQ. The CDR3 length is 12 residues. V shed 2 bases and J shed 11 bases, with 11 bases lying between them.

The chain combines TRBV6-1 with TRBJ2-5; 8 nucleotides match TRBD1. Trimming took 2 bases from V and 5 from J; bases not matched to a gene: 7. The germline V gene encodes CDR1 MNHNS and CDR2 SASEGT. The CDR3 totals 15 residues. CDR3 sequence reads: CASSELGRGQETQYF. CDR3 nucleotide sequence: TGTGCCAGCAGTGAATTAGGCAGGGGGCAGGAGACCCAGTACTTC.

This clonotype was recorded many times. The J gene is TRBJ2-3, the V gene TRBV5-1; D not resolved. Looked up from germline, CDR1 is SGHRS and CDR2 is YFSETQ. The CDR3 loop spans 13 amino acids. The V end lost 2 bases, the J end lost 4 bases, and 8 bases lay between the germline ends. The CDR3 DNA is TGCGCCAGCAGCTTTTGGACGGCAGATACGCAGTATTTT. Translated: CASSFWTADTQYF.

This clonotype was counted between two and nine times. CDR3 nucleotide sequence: TGCGCCAGTTCGACTGGAGCGAACACCGGGGAGCTGTTTTTT. It specifies CASSTGANTGELFF. The chain joins TRBV5-1 to TRBJ2-2; D ambiguous. Trimming pared 8 bases from V and 0 bases from J, leaving 11 bases between. Germline V gene sequence: CDR1 SGHRS, CDR2 YFSETQ. The CDR3 has 14 amino acids.

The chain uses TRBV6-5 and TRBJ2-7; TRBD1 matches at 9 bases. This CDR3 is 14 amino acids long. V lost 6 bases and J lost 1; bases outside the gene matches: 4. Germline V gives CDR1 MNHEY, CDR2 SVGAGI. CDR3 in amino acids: CASRPGQGSYEQYF. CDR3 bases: TGTGCCAGCAGGCCGGGACAGGGATCCTACGAGCAGTACTTC.

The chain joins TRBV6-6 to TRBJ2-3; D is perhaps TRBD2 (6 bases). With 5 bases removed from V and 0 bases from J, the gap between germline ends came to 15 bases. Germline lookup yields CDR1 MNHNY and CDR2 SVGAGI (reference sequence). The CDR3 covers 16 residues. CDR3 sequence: CASSPTPGTSTDTQYF. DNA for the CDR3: TGTGCCAGCAGTCCAACTCCGGGGACTAGCACAGATACGCAGTATTTT.

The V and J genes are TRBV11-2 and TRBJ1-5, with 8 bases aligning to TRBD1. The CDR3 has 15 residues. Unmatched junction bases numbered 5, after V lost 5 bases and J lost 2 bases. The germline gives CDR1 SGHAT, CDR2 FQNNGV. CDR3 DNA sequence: TGTGCCAGCAGCCGCGACAGGGGCGGCAATCAGCCCCAGCATTTT. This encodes CASSRDRGGNQPQHF. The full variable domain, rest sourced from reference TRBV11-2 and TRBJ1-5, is EAGVAQSPRYKIIEKRQSVAFWCNPISGHATLYWYQQILGQGPKLLIQFQNNGVVDDSQLPKDRFSAERLKGVDSTLKIQPAKLEDSAVYLCASSRDRGGNQPQHFGDGTRLSIL.

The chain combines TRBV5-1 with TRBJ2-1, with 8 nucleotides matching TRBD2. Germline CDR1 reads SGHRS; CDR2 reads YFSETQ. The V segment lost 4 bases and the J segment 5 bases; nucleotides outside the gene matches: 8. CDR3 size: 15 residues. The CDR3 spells CASSLIQRGHNEQFF. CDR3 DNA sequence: TGCGCCAGCAGCCTGATCCAGCGGGGGCACAATGAGCAGTTCTTC.